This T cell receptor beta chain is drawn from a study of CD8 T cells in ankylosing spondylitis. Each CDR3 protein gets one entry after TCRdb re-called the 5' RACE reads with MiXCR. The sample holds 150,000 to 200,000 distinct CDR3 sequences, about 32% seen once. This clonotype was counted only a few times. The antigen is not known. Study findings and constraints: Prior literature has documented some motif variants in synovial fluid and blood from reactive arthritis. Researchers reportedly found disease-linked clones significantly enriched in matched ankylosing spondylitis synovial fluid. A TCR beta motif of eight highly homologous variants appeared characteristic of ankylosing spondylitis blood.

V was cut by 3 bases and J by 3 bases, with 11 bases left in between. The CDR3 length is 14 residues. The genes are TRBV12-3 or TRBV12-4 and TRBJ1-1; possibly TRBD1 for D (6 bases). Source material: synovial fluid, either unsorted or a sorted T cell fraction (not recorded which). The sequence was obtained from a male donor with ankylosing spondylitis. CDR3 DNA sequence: TGTGCCAGCAGTTTGTCCAGGGGAGACACTGAAGCTTTCTTT. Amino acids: CASSLSRGDTEAFF.